This TCR beta chain originates from a study of control samples from healthy donors and cancer patients. Germline CDR1 reads DFQATT; CDR2 reads SNEGSKA (reference sequence). The V end lost 2 bases, the J end lost 8 bases, and 6 bases lay between the germline ends. The CDR3 length is 11 residues. Clones were read by immunoSEQ multiplex PCR, and TCRdb kept only the in-frame ones, dropping some. The sample lists under 70,000 clones; approximately 90% were seen once. The sequence was obtained from a woman aged 45 to 65 with colorectal cancer. This chain links TRBV20-1 with TRBJ1-4; no clear D gene. The sample consisted of PBMCs. The CDR3: CSARFREKLFF. DNA for the CDR3: TGCAGTGCTAGATTCAGGGAAAAACTGTTTTTT.